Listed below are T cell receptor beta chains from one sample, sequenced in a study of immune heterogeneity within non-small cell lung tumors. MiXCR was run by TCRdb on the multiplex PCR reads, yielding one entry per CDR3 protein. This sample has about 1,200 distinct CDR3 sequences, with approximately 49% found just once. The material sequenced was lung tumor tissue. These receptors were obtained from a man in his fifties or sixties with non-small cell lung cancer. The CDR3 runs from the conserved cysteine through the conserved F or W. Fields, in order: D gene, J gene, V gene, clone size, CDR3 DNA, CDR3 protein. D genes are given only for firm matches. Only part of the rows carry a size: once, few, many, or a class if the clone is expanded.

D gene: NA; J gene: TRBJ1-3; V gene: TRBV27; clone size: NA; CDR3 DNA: TGTGCCAGCAGCGGGGGGGGAGGAAACACCATATATTTT; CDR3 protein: CASSGGGGNTIYF
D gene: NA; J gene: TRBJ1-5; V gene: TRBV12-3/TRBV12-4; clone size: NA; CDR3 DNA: TGTGCCAGCAGTTTAAGGGGGTTTCAGCCCCAGCATTTT; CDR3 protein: CASSLRGFQPQHF
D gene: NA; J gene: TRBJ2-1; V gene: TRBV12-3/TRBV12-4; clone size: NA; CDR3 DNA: TGTGCCAGCAGTTATTACAATGAGCAGTTCTTC; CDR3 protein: CASSYYNEQFF
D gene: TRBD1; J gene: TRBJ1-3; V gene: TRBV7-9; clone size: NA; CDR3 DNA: TGTGCCAGCGTAGAGACAGGGGGCTTTGGAAACACCATATATTTT; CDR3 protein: CASVETGGFGNTIYF
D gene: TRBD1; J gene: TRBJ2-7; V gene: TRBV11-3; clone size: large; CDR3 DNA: TGTGCCAGCAGCTTAGAGGACAGGAGTGGCTACGAGCAGTACTTC; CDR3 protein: CASSLEDRSGYEQYF
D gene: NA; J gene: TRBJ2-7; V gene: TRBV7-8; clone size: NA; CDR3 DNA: TGTGCCAGCAGCGCCCACAGGATTCCCTACGAGCAGTACTTC; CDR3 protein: CASSAHRIPYEQYF
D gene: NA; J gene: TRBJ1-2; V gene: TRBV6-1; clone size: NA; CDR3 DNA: TGTGCCAGCACTGTTCGGGACCGATTGTATAGCTACACCTTC; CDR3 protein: CASTVRDRLYSYTF
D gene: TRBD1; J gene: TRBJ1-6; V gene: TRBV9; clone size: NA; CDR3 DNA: TGTGCCAGCAGTTTAGAGACAGGGGGCGTTTCACCCCTCCACTTT; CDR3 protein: CASSLETGGVSPLHF
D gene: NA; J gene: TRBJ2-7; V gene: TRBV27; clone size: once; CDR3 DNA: TGTGCCAGCAGTTTGCAGAGCTCCTACGAGCAGTACTTC; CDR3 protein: CASSLQSSYEQYF
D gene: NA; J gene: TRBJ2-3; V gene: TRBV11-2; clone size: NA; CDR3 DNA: TGTGCCAGCAGCTCCCGGCGGGTAGGAGGTACGCAGTATTTT; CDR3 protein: CASSSRRVGGTQYF
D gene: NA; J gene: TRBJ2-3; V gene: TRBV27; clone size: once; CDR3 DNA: TGTGCCAGCCTGCGGAGGGTGGGCACAGATACGCAGTATTTT; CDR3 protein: CASLRRVGTDTQYF
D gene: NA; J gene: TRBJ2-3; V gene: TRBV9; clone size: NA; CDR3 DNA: TGTGCCAGCAGCGCGCGACAGGATTACACAGATACGCAGTATTTT; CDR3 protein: CASSARQDYTDTQYF
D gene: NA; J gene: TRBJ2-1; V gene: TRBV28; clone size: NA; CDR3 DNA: TGTGCCAGCACCTCCGGAGACCTGACCTACAATGAGCAGTTCTTC; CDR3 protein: CASTSGDLTYNEQFF
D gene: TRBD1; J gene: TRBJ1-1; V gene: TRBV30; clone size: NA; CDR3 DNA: TGTGCCTGGGCCTACCAGGGGGTAATGAACACTGAAGCTTTCTTT; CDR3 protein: CAWAYQGVMNTEAFF
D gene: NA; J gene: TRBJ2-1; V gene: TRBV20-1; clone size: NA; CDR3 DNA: TGCAGTGCTAGAGTGGGCAAGCGCACCTACAATGAGCAGTTCTTC; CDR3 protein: CSARVGKRTYNEQFF
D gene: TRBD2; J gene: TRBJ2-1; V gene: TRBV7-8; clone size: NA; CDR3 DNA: TGTGCCAGCAGCTCCCGGAGGCTAGCGGGAGGGTGGGATGAGCAGTTCTTC; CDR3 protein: CASSSRRLAGGWDEQFF
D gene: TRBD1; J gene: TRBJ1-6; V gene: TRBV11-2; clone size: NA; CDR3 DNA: TGTGCCAGCAGCTTATGGCCAGGGGGGTATTATAATTCACCCCTCCACTTT; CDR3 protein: CASSLWPGGYYNSPLHF
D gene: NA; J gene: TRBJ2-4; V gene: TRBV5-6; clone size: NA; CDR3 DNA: TGTGACAGCAGCTTGGGACTTGGCATTCAGTACTTC; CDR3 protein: CDSSLGLGIQYF
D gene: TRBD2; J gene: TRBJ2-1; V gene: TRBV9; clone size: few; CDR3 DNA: TGTGCCAGCAGCGTACTCGGGACTAGCCGCCTAGCTGCATACAATGAGCAGTTCTTC; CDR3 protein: CASSVLGTSRLAAYNEQFF
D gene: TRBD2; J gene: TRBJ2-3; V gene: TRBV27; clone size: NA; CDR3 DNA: TGTGCCAGCAGTTCGATACTAGCGGGAGCAGATACGCAGTATTTT; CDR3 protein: CASSSILAGADTQYF
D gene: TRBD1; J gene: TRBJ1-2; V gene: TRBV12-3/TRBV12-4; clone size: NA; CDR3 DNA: TGTGCCAGCAGTCTTGGACAGGGCTATGGCTACACCTTC; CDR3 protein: CASSLGQGYGYTF
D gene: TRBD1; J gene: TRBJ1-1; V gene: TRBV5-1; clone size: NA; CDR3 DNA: TGCGCCAGCAGCTTCCAGGACAGGGATCTAGCTGAAGCTTTCTTT; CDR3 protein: CASSFQDRDLAEAFF
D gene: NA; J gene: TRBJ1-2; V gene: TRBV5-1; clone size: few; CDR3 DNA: TGCGCCAGCAGCTGGGCATTTGGTTATGGCTACACCTTC; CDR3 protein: CASSWAFGYGYTF
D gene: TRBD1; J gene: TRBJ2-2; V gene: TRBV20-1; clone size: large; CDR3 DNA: TGCAGTGCTAGTGAAACTAAAAGGACAGGCTACACCGGGGAGCTGTTTTTT; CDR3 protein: CSASETKRTGYTGELFF
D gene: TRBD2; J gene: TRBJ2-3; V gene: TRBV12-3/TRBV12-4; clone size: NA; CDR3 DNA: TGTGCCAGCAGTTTGGGCAGGTTAAAATTCAGCGGGAGCGCGGATACGCAGTATTTT; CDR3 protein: CASSLGRLKFSGSADTQYF
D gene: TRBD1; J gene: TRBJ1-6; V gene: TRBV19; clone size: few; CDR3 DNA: TGTGCCAGTAGTAACCCGGGACAGGGATTGGATTCACCCCTCCACTTT; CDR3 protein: CASSNPGQGLDSPLHF
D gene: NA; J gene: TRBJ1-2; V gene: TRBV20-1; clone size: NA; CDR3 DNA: TGCACTGCTAGGTTTTTGGCCGCTTTAGACTATGGCTACACCTTC; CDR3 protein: CTARFLAALDYGYTF
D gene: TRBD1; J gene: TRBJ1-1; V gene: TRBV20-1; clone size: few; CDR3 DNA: TGCAGTGCTAGAGATTGGACAGGGAGGACTGAAGCTTTCTTT; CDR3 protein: CSARDWTGRTEAFF
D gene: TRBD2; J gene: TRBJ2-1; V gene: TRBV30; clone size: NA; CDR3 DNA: TGTGCCTGGAGTGGACTAGCGGGAGGGTCGGGAATACATGAGCAGTTCTTC; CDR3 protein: CAWSGLAGGSGIHEQFF
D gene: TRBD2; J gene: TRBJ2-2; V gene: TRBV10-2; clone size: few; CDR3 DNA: TGCGCCACCAAGGGACTAGCGGGAGTGAACACCGGGGAGCTGTTTTTT; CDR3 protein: CATKGLAGVNTGELFF
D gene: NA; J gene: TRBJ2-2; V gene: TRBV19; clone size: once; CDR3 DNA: TGTGCCAGTAGTTCCGGACAGTACACCGGGGAGCTGTTTTTT; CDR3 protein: CASSSGQYTGELFF
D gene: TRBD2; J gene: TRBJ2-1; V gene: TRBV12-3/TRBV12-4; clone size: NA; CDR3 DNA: TGTGCCAGCAGCCTAGCGGGAGGGTCAGGCAATGAGCAGTTCTTC; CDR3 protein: CASSLAGGSGNEQFF
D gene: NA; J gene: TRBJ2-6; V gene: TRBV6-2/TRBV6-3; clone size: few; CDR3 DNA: TGTGCCAGCAGTTCTCGCAGCTCTGGGGCCAACGTCCTGACTTTC; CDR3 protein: CASSSRSSGANVLTF
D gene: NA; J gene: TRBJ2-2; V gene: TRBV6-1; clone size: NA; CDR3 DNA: TGTGCCAGCAGTCACGGGGGGCCGTCCGGGGAGCTGTTTTTT; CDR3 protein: CASSHGGPSGELFF
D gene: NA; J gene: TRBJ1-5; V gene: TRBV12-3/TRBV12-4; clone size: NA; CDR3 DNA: TGTGCCAGCCGACCGTATAGCAATCAGCCCCAGCATTTT; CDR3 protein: CASRPYSNQPQHF
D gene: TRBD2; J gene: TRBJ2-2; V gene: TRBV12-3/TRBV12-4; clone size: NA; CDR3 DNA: TGTGCCAGCAGGGATTCTAGCGGGAACACCGGGGAGCTGTTTTTT; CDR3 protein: CASRDSSGNTGELFF
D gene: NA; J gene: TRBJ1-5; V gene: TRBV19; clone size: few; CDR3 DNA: TGTGCCAGTACCCGTGGGCACCGTAGCAATCAGCCCCAGCATTTT; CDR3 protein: CASTRGHRSNQPQHF
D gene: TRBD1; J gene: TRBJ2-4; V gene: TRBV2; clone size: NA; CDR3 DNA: TGTGCCAGCAGGAATCTAGGGGGCGAAAACATTCAGTACTTC; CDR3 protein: CASRNLGGENIQYF
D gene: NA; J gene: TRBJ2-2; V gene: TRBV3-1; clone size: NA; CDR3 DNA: TGTGCCAGCAGCCAACACAGTTTGAACACCGGGGAGCTGTTTTTT; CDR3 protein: CASSQHSLNTGELFF
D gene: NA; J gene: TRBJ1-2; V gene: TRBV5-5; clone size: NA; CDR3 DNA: TGTGCCAGCAGCTTGGACAACTATGGCTACACCTTC; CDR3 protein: CASSLDNYGYTF
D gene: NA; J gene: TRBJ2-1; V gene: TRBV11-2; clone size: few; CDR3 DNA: TGTGCCAGCAGCTACATTCATGAGCAGTTCTTC; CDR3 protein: CASSYIHEQFF
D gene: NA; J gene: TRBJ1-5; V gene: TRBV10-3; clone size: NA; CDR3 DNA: TGTGCCAGCTCTATCAAGGAAGATCAGCCCCAGCATTTT; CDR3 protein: CASSIKEDQPQHF
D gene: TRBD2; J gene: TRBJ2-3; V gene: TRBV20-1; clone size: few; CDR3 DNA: TGCAGTGCTAAGGACAGCGGGAGATTTGGAGATACGCAGTATTTT; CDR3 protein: CSAKDSGRFGDTQYF
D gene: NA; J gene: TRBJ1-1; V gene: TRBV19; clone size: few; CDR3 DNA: TGTGCCAGTAGTCCCCCCCTACACACTGAAGCTTTCTTT; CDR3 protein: CASSPPLHTEAFF